This T cell receptor (beta chain) was retrieved from a study of radiotherapy plus CTLA-4 blockade in lung cancer. Points from the study as a whole: Best predicting response, reportedly, were early blood T cell clone dynamics, with interferon-beta.

Trimming stripped 6 bases from V and 0 bases from J, with 8 bases between. Looked up from germline, CDR1 is SNHLY and CDR2 is FYNNEI. This CDR3 region has 13 residues. Here immunoSEQ multiplex PCR was the method, and the copy in TCRdb shows in-frame clones only, minus some. The data contain some 77,000 clones, around 87% of them seen just once; the ten biggest clones take up just over 2%. About this clone: The antigen is undetermined.

The material was peripheral blood, obtained from a patient treated with radiotherapy plus ipilimumab. The gene calls are TRBV2 and TRBJ1-1, with unresolved D. The clonotype was recovered from a human donor with non-small cell lung cancer who had a partial response to radiotherapy plus ipilimumab. CDR3 residues: CASRVHVNTEAFF. Here the CDR3 DNA reads TGTGCCAGCAGGGTACACGTGAACACTGAAGCTTTCTTT.